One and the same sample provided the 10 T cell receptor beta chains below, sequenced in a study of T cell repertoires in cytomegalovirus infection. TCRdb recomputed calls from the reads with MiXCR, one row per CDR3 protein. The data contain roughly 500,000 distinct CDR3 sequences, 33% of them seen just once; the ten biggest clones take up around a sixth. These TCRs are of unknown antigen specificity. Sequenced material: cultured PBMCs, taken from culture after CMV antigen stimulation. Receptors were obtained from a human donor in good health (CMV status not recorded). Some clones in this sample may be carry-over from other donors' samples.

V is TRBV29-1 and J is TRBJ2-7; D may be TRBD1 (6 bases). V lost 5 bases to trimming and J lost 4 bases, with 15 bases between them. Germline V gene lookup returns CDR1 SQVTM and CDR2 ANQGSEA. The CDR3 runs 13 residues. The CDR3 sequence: CSVIQDSSYEQYF. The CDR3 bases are TGCAGCGTTATCCAGGACAGCAGTTACGAGCAGTACTTC.

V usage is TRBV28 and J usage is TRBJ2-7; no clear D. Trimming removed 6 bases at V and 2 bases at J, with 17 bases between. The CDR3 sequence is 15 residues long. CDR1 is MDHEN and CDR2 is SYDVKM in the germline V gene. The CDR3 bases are TGTGCCAGCAGCACCTCGCTCGGGCACCCCTACGAGCAGTACTTC. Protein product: CASSTSLGHPYEQYF.

This CDR3 reads CASSEGQGIPITNTEAFF. CDR3 bases: TGTGCCAGCAGCGAAGGACAGGGGATCCCAATTACGAACACTGAAGCTTTCTTT. This chain links TRBV11-1 with TRBJ1-1; 9 nucleotides line up with TRBD1. Germline assignment: CDR1 SGHAT and CDR2 FQDESV (reference sequence). The V gene end was trimmed by 5 bases and the J gene end by 1 base; junction bases not matched to a gene: 14. The CDR3 covers 18 residues.

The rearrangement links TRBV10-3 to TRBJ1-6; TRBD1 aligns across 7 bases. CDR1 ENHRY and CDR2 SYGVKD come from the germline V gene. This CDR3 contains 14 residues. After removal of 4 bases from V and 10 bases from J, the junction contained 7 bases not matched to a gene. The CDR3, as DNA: TGTGCCATCAGTGTCGACAGGGTGTACTCACCCCTCCACTTT. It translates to CAISVDRVYSPLHF.

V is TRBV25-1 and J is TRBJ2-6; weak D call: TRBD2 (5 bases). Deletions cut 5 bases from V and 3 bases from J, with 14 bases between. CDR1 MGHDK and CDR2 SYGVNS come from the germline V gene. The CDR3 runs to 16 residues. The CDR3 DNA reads TGTGCCAGCAGTACCACTAGGACGGTTGGGGCCAACGTCCTGACTTTC. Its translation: CASSTTRTVGANVLTF.

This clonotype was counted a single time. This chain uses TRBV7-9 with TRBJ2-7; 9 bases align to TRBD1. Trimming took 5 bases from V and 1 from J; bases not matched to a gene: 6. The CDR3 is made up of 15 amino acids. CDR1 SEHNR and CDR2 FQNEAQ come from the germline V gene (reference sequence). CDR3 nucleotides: TGTGCCAGCAGCGGCCCCGGGACAGGGTCCTACGAGCAGTACTTC. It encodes CASSGPGTGSYEQYF. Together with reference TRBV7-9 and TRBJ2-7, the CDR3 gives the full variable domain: DTGVSQNPRHKITKRGQNVTFRCDPISEHNRLYWYRQTLGQGPEFLTYFQNEAQLEKSRLLSDRFSAERPKGSFSTLEIQRTEQGDSAMYLCASSGPGTGSYEQYFGPGTRLTVT.

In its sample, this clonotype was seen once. CDR3 residues: CASSQRLVYEQYF. The CDR3 nucleotides are TGTGCCAGCAGTCAACGACTAGTATACGAGCAGTACTTC. The gene calls are TRBV27 and TRBJ2-7; tentative D call: TRBD2 (6 bases). The germline CDR1 and CDR2 sequences are MNHEY and SMNVEV (reference sequence). The CDR3 runs to 13 residues. V lost 5 bases, J lost 4 bases, and 12 bases lay in between.

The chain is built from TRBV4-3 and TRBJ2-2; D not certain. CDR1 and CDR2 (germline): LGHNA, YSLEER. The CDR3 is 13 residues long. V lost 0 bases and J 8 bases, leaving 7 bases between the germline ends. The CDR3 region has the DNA TGCGCCAGCAGCCAAGATCGGTTGGGGGAGCTGTTTTTT. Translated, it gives CASSQDRLGELFF.

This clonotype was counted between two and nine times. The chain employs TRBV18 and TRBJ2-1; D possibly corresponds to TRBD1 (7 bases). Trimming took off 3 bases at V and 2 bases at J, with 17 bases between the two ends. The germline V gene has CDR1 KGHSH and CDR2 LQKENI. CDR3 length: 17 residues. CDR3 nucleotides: TGTGCCAGCTCACCTCGTGGGGGGACAGAAACCTACAATGAGCAGTTCTTC. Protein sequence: CASSPRGGTETYNEQFF.

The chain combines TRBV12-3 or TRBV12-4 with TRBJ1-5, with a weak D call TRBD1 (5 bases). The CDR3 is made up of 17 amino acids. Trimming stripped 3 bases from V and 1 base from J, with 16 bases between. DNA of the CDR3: TGTGCCAGCAGTTTGACGGCAGGGTTACGAAGCAATCAGCCCCAGCATTTT. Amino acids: CASSLTAGLRSNQPQHF.